This passage covers 32 T cell receptor beta chains from one sample sequenced in a study of spatial heterogeneity in lung cancer. TCRdb processed the 5' RACE reads anew with MiXCR; each CDR3 protein has one entry. The sample records 45,000 to 65,000 distinct CDR3 sequences, 7.4% being singletons. As for time point: blood at routine non-recurrence follow-up after resection. Material for sequencing was whole RNA from tumor, nontumor lung or frozen PBMC, left unsorted. The input for sequencing was PBMCs, taken at follow-up. The source is a female donor with early-stage non-small cell lung cancer.

This clonotype was picked up many times. The chain carries TRBV20-1 and TRBJ2-3; unclear D gene. CDR3 size: 11 residues. Trimming stripped 6 bases from V and 6 bases from J, with 10 bases between. The V gene's germline CDR1 is DFQATT and CDR2 SNEGSKA (reference sequence). In nucleotides, the CDR3 is TGCAGTGCCACCCCACTGGATACGCAGTATTTT. As protein: CSATPLDTQYF.

In this sample, this clonotype turned up many times. This chain joins TRBV4-3 and TRBJ2-3; 9 bases are a match to TRBD2. After removal of 0 bases from V and 0 bases from J, the junction contained 4 bases not matched to a gene. This CDR3 spans 17 amino acids. CDR1 is LGHNA, CDR2 YSLEER, per germline. The CDR3 DNA is TGCGCCAGCAGCCAAGATCTTAGCGGGGGAAGCACAGATACGCAGTATTTT. It translates to CASSQDLSGGSTDTQYF.

This chain uses TRBV4-1 with TRBJ2-2, with 8 bases fitting TRBD1. The CDR3 length is 18 residues. J lost 4 bases, V lost 0 bases, and 10 bases had no gene match. Germline CDR1 MGHRA, CDR2 YSYEKL. The CDR3 spells CASSQEGKTGGSTGELFF. The CDR3 coding sequence is TGCGCCAGCAGCCAAGAAGGGAAAACAGGGGGGAGCACCGGGGAGCTGTTTTTT.

This clonotype was recorded many times. The chain joins TRBV7-3 to TRBJ2-2; tentatively, D is TRBD1 (5 bases). Looked up from germline, CDR1 is SGHTA and CDR2 is FQGTGA. The V end was cut by 4 bases, the J end by 1 base, with 7 bases between. The CDR3 sequence is 14 residues long. The CDR3 sequence: CASSSRVNTGELFF. CDR3 nucleotides: TGTGCCAGCAGCTCCAGGGTGAACACCGGGGAGCTGTTTTTT.

This chain connects TRBV6-2 or TRBV6-3 to TRBJ2-5; D call uncertain. The CDR3 contains 16 residues. Trimming cost V 2 bases and J 1 base, with 14 bases left between them. Germline V gene sequence: CDR1 MNHEY, CDR2 SVGEGT. The DNA of the CDR3 is TGTGCCAGCAGTTACACCCTGACTGTAGGCCAAGAGACCCAGTACTTC. Protein sequence: CASSYTLTVGQETQYF.

This clonotype was counted between two and nine times. The chain recombines TRBV7-2 with TRBJ1-2; a possible D gene is TRBD1 (6 bases). Trimming left V 0 bases short and J 0 bases short, with 11 bases between. The CDR3 has 16 residues. Per the germline V gene, CDR1 is SGHTA and CDR2 is FQGNSA. CDR3 nucleotides: TGTGCCAGCAGCTTAGCGTCACAGGGCGCTAACTATGGCTACACCTTC. This gives the protein CASSLASQGANYGYTF.

This clonotype appeared a few times. V and J are TRBV12-3 or TRBV12-4 and TRBJ1-2; 7 bases are shared with TRBD1. This CDR3 comprises 13 residues. Trimming took 4 bases from V and 6 from J; bases not matched to a gene: 5. The CDR3 sequence is CASSYADRNGYTF. Written as DNA, the CDR3 is TGTGCCAGCAGTTACGCGGACAGGAATGGCTACACCTTC.

This CDR3 reads CASSLSRSQETQYF. CDR3 DNA sequence: TGTGCCAGCAGCCTGTCCAGGAGCCAAGAGACCCAGTACTTC. This chain links TRBV12-3 or TRBV12-4 with TRBJ2-5; no clear D gene. V was pared by 6 bases and J by 1 base, with 12 bases between. CDR3 size: 14 residues.

This clonotype was seen many times. This chain joins TRBV3-1 and TRBJ2-2; D remains ambiguous. Per germline, CDR1 LGHDT and CDR2 YNNKEL (reference sequence). Trimming pared 1 base from V and 5 bases from J, leaving 8 bases between. The CDR3 is made up of 14 amino acids. The CDR3 DNA reads as TGTGCCAGCAGCCAAGTTCAGGAAACCGGGGAGCTGTTTTTT. Amino acids: CASSQVQETGELFF.

The CDR3, as DNA: TGCGCCAGCAGTCATCGACAGGGCTCTGGAAACACCATATATTTT. Protein product: CASSHRQGSGNTIYF. J is TRBJ1-3 and V is TRBV10-2; 7 nucleotides agree with TRBD1. This CDR3 has 15 amino acids. J gave up 0 bases and V 5 bases, and 4 bases lay outside the gene matches. Germline-derived CDR1 and CDR2 are WSHSY and SAAADI.

This clonotype was observed at least ten times. This rearrangement joins TRBV29-1 to TRBJ1-1; D call uncertain. The germline V gene has CDR1 SQVTM and CDR2 ANQGSEA. The CDR3 length is 12 residues. V was cut by 5 bases and J by 1 base, with 8 bases left in between. This chain's CDR3 is CSVSKANTEAFF. DNA for the CDR3: TGCAGCGTTAGTAAGGCGAACACTGAAGCTTTCTTT.

The sample holds a few counts of this clonotype. The V and J genes are TRBV28 and TRBJ1-4; perhaps TRBD1 as D (5 bases). The V gene lost 4 bases and the J gene lost 7 bases, with 10 bases spanning the gap. The germline V gene encodes CDR1 MDHEN and CDR2 SYDVKM. This CDR3 is 13 amino acids long. For the CDR3, the DNA is TGTGCCAGCAGTTCGTGGGGGGGTGAAAAACTGTTTTTT. Translating it yields CASSSWGGEKLFF. The full variable domain, its missing parts supplied by reference TRBV28 and TRBJ1-4, is DVKVTQSSRYLVKRTGEKVFLECVQDMDHENMFWYRQDPGLGLRLIYFSYDVKMKEKGDIPEGYSVSREKKERFSLILESASTNQTSMYLCASSSWGGEKLFFGSGTQLSVL.

The rearrangement links TRBV7-6 to TRBJ2-2; either TRBD1 or TRBD2 may supply D (5 bases each). V was shortened by 4 bases and J by 6 bases, with 18 bases between the two germline ends. The CDR3 spans 16 residues. Germline V gene data show CDR1 as SGHVS and CDR2 as FNYEAQ. CDR3 protein: CASSSSPGLAAGELFF. Here the CDR3 DNA reads TGTGCCAGCAGCTCCTCCCCGGGGCTGGCCGCCGGGGAGCTGTTTTTT. Supplemented by reference TRBV7-6 and TRBJ2-2, the full variable domain reads GAGVSQSPRYKVTKRGQDVALRCDPISGHVSLYWYRQALGQGPEFLTYFNYEAQQDKSGLPNDRFSAERPEGSISTLTIQRTEQRDSAMYRCASSSSPGLAAGELFFGEGSRLTVL.

This clonotype has at least ten counts. The CDR3 loop is CASSSGTRGRRYF. The DNA for the CDR3 is TGTGCCAGCAGCTCGGGGACTAGAGGGCGGCGCTACTTC. This chain uses TRBV7-9 with TRBJ2-7; 8 bases map to TRBD2. The V and J ends lost 4 bases and 13 bases, in that order; junction bases with no gene match: 12. This CDR3 has 13 residues. Germline V gene sequence: CDR1 SEHNR, CDR2 FQNEAQ (reference sequence).

Of note for this clonotype: This may be a read error, as it is one base from a much larger clone. This rearrangement joins TRBV28 to TRBJ1-6, with D possibly being TRBD1 (5 bases). Germline V gene sequence: CDR1 MDHEN, CDR2 SYDVKM. The V end lost 5 bases, the J end lost 6 bases, and 26 bases lay between the germline ends. This CDR3 comprises 19 residues. The DNA of the CDR3 is TGTGCCAGCAGTCAACCCCCGACAGAATCACTCTTCCTTAATTCACCCCTCCACTTT. Amino acid sequence: CASSQPPTESLFLNSPLHF. The full variable domain, completed using reference TRBV28 and TRBJ1-6, is DVKVTQSSRYLVKRTGEKVFLECVQDMDHENMFWYRQDPGLGLRLIYFSYDVKMKEKGDIPEGYSVSREKKERFSLILESASTNQTSMYLCASSQPPTESLFLNSPLHFGNGTRLTVT.

The table lists this clonotype with many counts. The chain combines TRBV4-3 with TRBJ2-3, with 8 nucleotides matching TRBD2. In germline, CDR1 is LGHNA, CDR2 YSLEER. V gave up 4 bases and J gave up 8 bases; unmatched junction bases: 17. This CDR3 is 17 amino acids long. The CDR3 nucleotides are TGCGCCAGCAGCCCAACCGGGGGGGCGGGGAGGCCGGGTACGCAGTATTTT. Translating it yields CASSPTGGAGRPGTQYF.

This clonotype was counted ten times or more. This chain links TRBV7-8 with TRBJ1-5; tentatively, D is TRBD1 (5 bases). CDR1 is SGHVS, CDR2 FQNEAQ, per germline. CDR3 length: 17 residues. Trimming left V 3 bases short and J 3 bases short, with 18 bases between. DNA for the CDR3: TGTGCCAGCAGCTTCCTCCCTCGGGGGAAGTCCAATCAGCCCCAGCATTTT. As protein: CASSFLPRGKSNQPQHF.

V usage is TRBV7-7 and J usage is TRBJ2-5; D is unresolved. The CDR3 contains 13 residues. Per the germline V gene, CDR1 is SSHAT and CDR2 is FNYEAQ (reference sequence). Trimming removed 1 base at V and 3 bases at J, with 6 bases between. CDR3 DNA sequence: TGTGCCAGCAGCTTAGTGGTCGAAGAGACCCAGTACTTC. It encodes CASSLVVEETQYF. The full variable domain, its missing parts supplied by reference TRBV7-7 and TRBJ2-5, is GAGVSQSPRYKVTKRGQDVTLRCDPISSHATLYWYQQALGQGPEFLTYFNYEAQPDKSGLPSDRFSAERPEGSISTLTIQRTEQRDSAMYRCASSLVVEETQYFGPGTRLLVL.

This clonotype was seen more than once but under ten times. V gene TRBV12-3 or TRBV12-4 combines with J gene TRBJ1-2, with no clear D. CDR3 length equals 12 residues. The ends were cut back, 4 bases at V and 4 bases at J, with 7 bases in the middle. The CDR3 bases are TGTGCCAGCAGTTCCCTATCCTATGGCTACACCTTC. Translating gives CASSSLSYGYTF.

This clonotype was observed a few times. The rearrangement uses TRBV29-1 and TRBJ1-2, with 11 bases aligning to TRBD1. Germline trimming cut 5 bases from V and 5 bases from J; bases unmatched to any gene: 13. This CDR3 has 16 amino acids. The germline V gene has CDR1 SQVTM and CDR2 ANQGSEA. As DNA, the CDR3 is TGCAGCGTTCCCTGGACAGGGGGCGTTCCGGTTTATGGCTACACCTTC. This translates into CSVPWTGGVPVYGYTF.

Many counts were recorded for this clonotype. The chain uses TRBV20-1 and TRBJ1-1; a weak D match, TRBD1 (5 bases). With 7 bases removed from V and 1 base from J, the gap between germline ends came to 13 bases. Germline-derived CDR1 and CDR2 are DFQATT and SNEGSKA (reference sequence). The CDR3 runs to 13 residues. CDR3 in amino acids: CSGEGRTNTEAFF. For the CDR3, the DNA is TGCAGTGGTGAGGGACGGACGAACACTGAAGCTTTCTTT.

Many counts were recorded for this clonotype. This chain joins TRBV5-1 and TRBJ1-1, with D perhaps matching TRBD1 (5 bases). The germline V gene has CDR1 SGHRS and CDR2 YFSETQ. Trimming took 4 bases from V and 11 from J, leaving 18 bases between them. The CDR3 covers 13 residues. The CDR3 DNA reads TGCGCCAGCAGCCAAATTCCAGGGTTGGAGGCTTTCTTT. It yields the protein CASSQIPGLEAFF. The entire variable domain, with the rest obtained from reference TRBV5-1 and TRBJ1-1, is as follows: KAGVTQTPRYLIKTRGQQVTLSCSPISGHRSVSWYQQTPGQGLQFLFEYFSETQRNKGNFPGRFSGRQFSNSRSEMNVSTLELGDSALYLCASSQIPGLEAFFGQGTRLTVV.

CDR3 nucleotides: TGTGCCAGCAACATGCAGGGGGCGAACTATGGCTACACCTTC. Protein sequence: CASNMQGANYGYTF. This chain connects TRBV2 to TRBJ1-2; 8 positions match TRBD1. This CDR3 spans 14 amino acids. The germline V gene encodes CDR1 SNHLY and CDR2 FYNNEI. With 7 bases clipped from V and 2 bases from J, the junction kept 6 bases outside the gene matches.

This clonotype was seen repeatedly, ten times or more. The rearrangement uses TRBV7-2 and TRBJ2-3, with 8 bases aligning to TRBD2. This CDR3 has 18 amino acids. The trim removed 0 bases at V and 2 bases at J, leaving 10 bases unmatched. The germline CDR1 and CDR2 sequences are SGHTA and FQGNSA. The CDR3 loop reads CASSLAPRSGGLTDTQYF. The CDR3 nucleotides are TGTGCCAGCAGCTTAGCCCCTCGGAGCGGGGGCCTCACAGATACGCAGTATTTT.

This clonotype was detected only a few times. The V call is TRBV5-5, the J call TRBJ1-1, with 10 positions matching TRBD1. V trimming: 4 bases; J trimming: 0 bases; junction bases outside the gene matches: 18. The CDR3 consists of 20 residues. Germline V gives CDR1 SGHKS, CDR2 YYEKEE (reference sequence). The CDR3 here is CASSRQPGQGRWSMNTEAFF. CDR3 bases: TGTGCCAGCAGCCGCCAACCGGGACAGGGGAGGTGGTCAATGAACACTGAAGCTTTCTTT.

This clonotype was picked up many times. The chain joins TRBV7-3 to TRBJ2-5; D unclear. The germline gives CDR1 SGHTA, CDR2 FQGTGA. There are 13 residues in the CDR3. Trimming took off 5 bases at V and 6 bases at J, with 13 bases between the two ends. The CDR3 is CASSQDQWQTQYF. The CDR3 DNA sequence: TGTGCCAGCAGCCAGGACCAGTGGCAGACCCAGTACTTC. Combining the CDR3 with reference TRBV7-3 and TRBJ2-5 gives the whole variable domain GAGVSQTPSNKVTEKGKYVELRCDPISGHTALYWYRQSLGQGPEFLIYFQGTGAADDSGLPNDRFFAVRPEGSVSTLKIQRTERGDSAVYLCASSQDQWQTQYFGPGTRLLVL.

This clonotype showed up many times. The chain uses TRBV7-8 and TRBJ2-2, with a possible D match to TRBD1 (6 bases). The germline V gene has CDR1 SGHVS and CDR2 FQNEAQ. The germline V and J ends were trimmed by 2 bases and 1 base, with 8 bases remaining between them. The CDR3 is 15 residues long. In DNA, the CDR3 is TGTGCCAGCAGCTTACGAGGGGGGAACACCGGGGAGCTGTTTTTT. This encodes CASSLRGGNTGELFF.

V gene TRBV20-1 combines with J gene TRBJ2-7, with D possibly matching TRBD1 (6 bases). Trimming took off 3 bases at V and 7 bases at J, with 22 bases between the two ends. The CDR3 loop spans 15 amino acids. The germline gives CDR1 DFQATT, CDR2 SNEGSKA (reference sequence). CDR3 residues: CSARDTGTQSKEQYF. The CDR3 DNA reads TGCAGTGCTAGGGACACCGGGACACAGTCCAAAGAGCAGTACTTC.

This clonotype showed up many times. The rearrangement uses TRBV14 and TRBJ1-4; a possible D gene is TRBD1 (5 bases). The V end lost 0 bases, the J end lost 7 bases, and 15 bases lay between the germline ends. There are 16 residues in the CDR3. The germline CDR1 and CDR2 sequences are SGHDN and FVKESK. The CDR3 DNA reads TGTGCCAGCAGCCAAGATCGTGGGGGTGACTTTGAAAAACTGTTTTTT. Protein: CASSQDRGGDFEKLFF.

This clonotype has at least ten counts. The chain combines TRBV10-3 with TRBJ1-2; 8 nucleotides align to TRBD1. Germline CDR1 and CDR2: ENHRY and SYGVKD. The V gene end was trimmed by 7 bases and the J gene end by 10 bases; junction bases not matched to a gene: 11. The CDR3 covers 13 residues. Here the CDR3 reads CAINKDRGRVYTF. The CDR3 bases are TGTGCCATCAATAAAGACAGGGGCCGAGTCTACACCTTC.

This clonotype showed up many times. The CDR3 loop is CASSPGGLGNEQFF. The CDR3 DNA reads TGTGCCAGCAGCCCGGGGGGGTTAGGAAATGAGCAGTTCTTC. V and J are TRBV7-3 and TRBJ2-1; TRBD2 agrees at 8 bases. CDR3 size: 14 residues. The germline V gene has CDR1 SGHTA and CDR2 FQGTGA. Trimming at V came to 5 bases and at J to 7 bases, leaving 7 bases not matched to a gene.

This clonotype came up many times. The rearrangement joins TRBV20-1 to TRBJ2-1; TRBD1 aligns across 7 bases. Per germline, CDR1 DFQATT and CDR2 SNEGSKA (reference sequence). The CDR3 spans 14 residues. Trimming took 4 bases from V and 9 from J; bases not matched to a gene: 12. The CDR3 loop reads CSANGRQGRGEQFF. CDR3 sequence (DNA): TGCAGTGCTAACGGGCGACAGGGTAGAGGTGAGCAGTTCTTC.